These 30 T cell receptor beta chains were sequenced from one sample in a study of blood T cell repertoires in COVID-19. The method was immunoSEQ multiplex PCR; TCRdb's version includes in-frame clones alone and lacks a portion of them. The sample has about 62,000 clones, roughly four fifths seen once. Sequenced sample: peripheral blood. The origin of the receptors is a man aged 60-69 years with acute or convalescent COVID-19.

This clone was counted a few times. The chain employs TRBV11-2 and TRBJ1-5; 9 positions match TRBD1. The V gene's germline CDR1 is SGHAT and CDR2 FQNNGV. The trim removed 5 bases at V and 5 bases at J, leaving 7 bases unmatched. There are 15 residues in the CDR3. CDR3 DNA sequence: TGTGCCAGCAGCGCCGGGACAGGGTTTTATCAGCCCCAGCATTTT. Encoded protein: CASSAGTGFYQPQHF.

This clone was seen once. The rearrangement uses TRBV3-1 (or the pseudogene TRBV3-2) and TRBJ2-1; 9 bases fit TRBD2. CDR3 length: 15 residues. Germline lookup yields CDR1 LGHDT and CDR2 YNNKEL (reference sequence). V dropped 0 bases and J dropped 10; count of bases not matched to a gene: 7. The CDR3: CASSQDGGRGREQFF. The CDR3 nucleotides read TGTGCCAGCAGCCAAGACGGCGGGAGGGGGAGGGAGCAGTTCTTC.

The chain links TRBV30 to TRBJ1-1, with D possibly being TRBD1 (5 bases). CDR3 length: 13 residues. Germline CDR1 is GTSNPN and CDR2 is SVGIG (reference sequence). V was pared by 5 bases and J by 0 bases, with 10 bases between. The CDR3 DNA follows: TGTGCCTGGGCTCGGGGGATGAACACTGAAGCTTTCTTT. The encoded protein is CAWARGMNTEAFF.

This clone was observed a single time. The rearrangement joins TRBV4-3 to TRBJ2-7, with TRBD2 matching 7 bases. The ends lost 1 base at V and 2 bases at J; junction bases unmatched: 5. Per the germline V gene, CDR1 is LGHNA and CDR2 is YSLEER. The CDR3 spans 15 residues. DNA for the CDR3: TGCGCCAGCAGCCAAGTCCGGGGGGATACCTACGAGCAGTACTTC. Protein sequence: CASSQVRGDTYEQYF.

The CDR3, as DNA: TGTGCCAGCAGCTTAGCGTTCCAGGAAGCTTTCTTT. Its protein is CASSLAFQEAFF. The chain has TRBV11-2 and TRBJ1-1; D gene unclear. Germline lookup yields CDR1 SGHAT and CDR2 FQNNGV. The CDR3 consists of 12 residues. V was shortened by 1 base and J by 8 bases, with 8 bases between the two germline ends.

The rearrangement uses TRBV19 and TRBJ1-5, with D tentatively TRBD1 (5 bases). The germline V and J ends were trimmed by 5 bases and 4 bases, with 9 bases remaining between them. Germline V gene sequence: CDR1 LNHDA, CDR2 SQIVND (reference sequence). The CDR3 sequence is 13 residues long. CDR3 in amino acids: CASSLHRNQPQHF. CDR3 coding DNA: TGTGCCAGTAGTCTACACAGGAATCAGCCCCAGCATTTT.

This clone is large within its sample. The chain employs TRBV2 and TRBJ2-7, with TRBD2 matching 15 bases. The CDR3 has 16 residues. From germline, CDR1 is SNHLY and CDR2 FYNNEI. Germline trimming cut 4 bases from V and 3 bases from J; bases unmatched to any gene: 4. CDR3 region: CASSGGTSGRIYEQYF. The CDR3 bases are TGTGCCAGCAGTGGGGGGACTAGCGGGAGGATCTACGAGCAGTACTTC.

The chain recombines TRBV3-1 (or the pseudogene TRBV3-2) with TRBJ1-1; no reliable D call. Trimming took 5 bases from V and 1 from J, leaving 8 bases between them. This CDR3 is 13 amino acids long. From germline, CDR1 is LGHDT and CDR2 YNNKEL (reference sequence). CDR3 region: CASSGRENTEAFF. CDR3 DNA sequence: TGTGCCAGCAGCGGACGGGAGAACACTGAAGCTTTCTTT.

The rearrangement uses TRBV3-1 (or the pseudogene TRBV3-2) and TRBJ1-2, with D possibly TRBD1 on 5 matching bases. The CDR3 runs to 14 residues. From germline, CDR1 is LGHDT and CDR2 YNNKEL (reference sequence). V lost 1 base to trimming and J lost 1 base, with 7 bases between them. For the CDR3, the DNA is TGTGCCAGCAGCCAAGTAGACAGTAACTATGGCTACACCTTC. Translation gives CASSQVDSNYGYTF.

The V and J genes are TRBV6-1 and TRBJ1-1; D is unclear. Looked up from germline, CDR1 is MNHNS and CDR2 is SASEGT. The CDR3 is made up of 13 amino acids. V lost 2 bases and J 7 bases, leaving 11 bases between the germline ends. The DNA of the CDR3 is TGTGCCAGCAGTGAAAGGCGACGGAGTGAAGCTTTCTTT. Translation gives CASSERRRSEAFF.

This clone appeared once. This chain links TRBV6-5 with TRBJ2-3, with D tentatively TRBD2 (6 bases). The V and J ends lost 6 bases and 0 bases respectively, with 10 bases between them. This CDR3 has 14 residues. The germline V gene encodes CDR1 MNHEY and CDR2 SVGAGI. Written as DNA, the CDR3 is TGTGCCAGCAGGGTAGCGGTTAGCACAGATACGCAGTATTTT. This translates into CASRVAVSTDTQYF.

This sequence joins TRBV7-9 and TRBJ2-5, with 8 positions matching TRBD2. The CDR3 is made up of 16 amino acids. The germline gives CDR1 SEHNR, CDR2 FQNEAQ (reference sequence). V was clipped by 5 bases and J by 3 bases; unmatched bases: 11. In DNA, the CDR3 is TGTGCCAGCAGCGGGACACAACTAGCGGTTGAAGAGACCCAGTACTTC. As protein: CASSGTQLAVEETQYF.

This chain joins TRBV12-3 or TRBV12-4 and TRBJ2-3; 8 nucleotides agree with TRBD2. The length of the CDR3 is 13 residues. V was pared by 6 bases and J by 9 bases, with 8 bases of the junction left unmatched. The CDR3 DNA reads TGTGCCAGCAGAACGACTAGCGCCTCCACGCAGTATTTT. This encodes CASRTTSASTQYF.

Only one count was recorded for this clone. This rearrangement joins TRBV7-2 to TRBJ2-5, with unresolved D. The V gene's germline CDR1 is SGHTA and CDR2 FQGNSA. Trimming cost V 1 base and J 1 base, with 7 bases left between them. The CDR3 contains 14 residues. In DNA, the CDR3 is TGTGCCAGCAGCTTAGGGGCAGTCCAAGAGACCCAGTACTTC. This encodes CASSLGAVQETQYF.

The V and J genes are TRBV24-1 and TRBJ2-3, with D tentatively TRBD2 (6 bases). V lost 5 bases to trimming and J lost 0 bases, with 11 bases between them. The CDR3 length is 15 residues. Germline V gene sequence: CDR1 KGHDR, CDR2 SFDVKD. CDR3 region: CATSGGGTSTDTQYF. The CDR3 DNA reads as TGTGCCACCAGTGGGGGCGGGACGAGCACAGATACGCAGTATTTT.

V usage is TRBV4-1 and J usage is TRBJ1-5, with D unresolved. In germline, CDR1 is MGHRA, CDR2 YSYEKL. Deletions cut 0 bases from V and 9 bases from J, with 12 bases between. The CDR3 contains 14 residues. DNA for the CDR3: TGCGCCAGCAGCCAAGAGATGTCCAGGCCGCCCCAGCATTTT. As protein: CASSQEMSRPPQHF.

The rearrangement links TRBV7-2 to TRBJ1-5; 9 nucleotides align to TRBD1. The CDR3 has 14 residues. The trim removed 5 bases at V and 2 bases at J, leaving 1 base unmatched. CDR1 and CDR2 from the germline V gene are SGHTA and FQGNSA. CDR3 nucleotides: TGTGCCAGCAGCCGGACAGGGGGCAATCAGCCCCAGCATTTT. Translating gives CASSRTGGNQPQHF.

V and J are TRBV27 and TRBJ2-3; tentative D call: TRBD1 (5 bases). Germline lookup yields CDR1 MNHEY and CDR2 SMNVEV (reference sequence). Trimming took off 3 bases at V and 2 bases at J, with 12 bases between the two ends. The CDR3 consists of 15 residues. CDR3 nucleotide sequence: TGTGCCAGCAGTTTTCTGGCGGACAACACAGATACGCAGTATTTT. It encodes CASSFLADNTDTQYF.

The V gene is TRBV7-9, the J gene TRBJ1-4; D ambiguous. V was cut by 5 bases and J by 13 bases, with 17 bases left in between. Germline loops: CDR1 SEHNR, CDR2 FQNEAQ (reference sequence). There are 13 residues in the CDR3. The CDR3 sequence: CASSLVRAEGLFF. The CDR3 nucleotides are TGTGCCAGCAGCCTGGTTCGAGCAGAGGGACTGTTTTTT.

The J gene is TRBJ2-2, the V gene TRBV5-1, with D unclear. Germline V CDR1 and CDR2: SGHRS, YFSETQ. Between the trimmed V and J ends, which lost 1 base and 0 bases, there was a span of 7 bases. The CDR3 has 15 amino acids. The CDR3 DNA sequence: TGCGCCAGCAGCTTGCTCGCAGCGAACACCGGGGAGCTGTTTTTT. Translation gives CASSLLAANTGELFF.

The genes are TRBV4-1 and TRBJ2-7, with D perhaps TRBD2 (6 bases). The CDR3 is 12 amino acids. Trimming shortened V by 3 bases and J by 7 bases, and 10 bases separated the two germline ends. Germline loops: CDR1 MGHRA, CDR2 YSYEKL. CDR3 loop: CASSHPRGEQYF. The DNA of the CDR3 is TGCGCCAGCAGCCATCCACGGGGGGAGCAGTACTTC.

The rearrangement joins TRBV19 to TRBJ2-7, with 11 bases aligning to TRBD2. CDR3 size: 15 residues. The germline V gene has CDR1 LNHDA and CDR2 SQIVND (reference sequence). The ends lost 7 bases at V and 0 bases at J; junction bases unmatched: 5. CDR3 bases: TGTGCCAGTACTAGAACTAGCGGGGGCTCCTACGAGCAGTACTTC. It translates to CASTRTSGGSYEQYF.

The chain combines TRBV6-4 with TRBJ1-5; no firm D call. Germline V lookup: CDR1 MRHNA, CDR2 SNTAGT. The CDR3 covers 14 residues. The ends were cut back, 2 bases at V and 7 bases at J, with 12 bases in the middle. The CDR3 nucleotides are TGTGCCAGCAGTGACGAATTAGGAGGCCAGCCCCAGCATTTT. This translates into CASSDELGGQPQHF.

The gene calls are TRBV19 and TRBJ2-7; 10 bases are shared with TRBD2. This CDR3 is built from 16 residues. The V segment lost 7 bases and the J segment 2 bases; nucleotides outside the gene matches: 11. Germline-derived CDR1 and CDR2 are LNHDA and SQIVND (reference sequence). This CDR3 is CASTQSRTSGTYEQYF. The CDR3 DNA reads TGTGCCAGTACCCAGAGTCGGACTAGCGGCACCTACGAGCAGTACTTC.

The chain has TRBV24-1 and TRBJ1-4; 7 nucleotides line up with TRBD1. Germline V lookup: CDR1 KGHDR, CDR2 SFDVKD. The CDR3 totals 14 residues. V shed 5 bases, J shed 8 bases, and the junction held 7 bases outside the gene matches. CDR3 DNA: TGTGCCACCAGTGCAGGGGGAATGGGCGAAAAACTGTTTTTT. It is translated as CATSAGGMGEKLFF.

The genes are TRBV5-5 and TRBJ1-6; TRBD1 is a possible D gene (6 bases). Germline V gene sequence: CDR1 SGHKS, CDR2 YYEKEE (reference sequence). The CDR3 spans 15 residues. The ends were cut back, 1 base at V and 9 bases at J, with 14 bases in the middle. This chain's CDR3 is CASSLLLQGSSPLHF. The CDR3 DNA is TGTGCCAGCAGCTTGCTCCTCCAGGGGAGTTCACCCCTCCACTTT.

The chain links TRBV19 to TRBJ2-1, with D maybe TRBD1 (6 bases). CDR1 and CDR2 (germline): LNHDA, SQIVND (reference sequence). The CDR3 is made up of 15 amino acids. The germline V and J ends were trimmed by 3 bases and 6 bases, with 15 bases remaining between them. The CDR3 DNA is TGTGCCAGTAGTATCCGGGACACCCTAATCAATGAGCAGTTCTTC. Protein sequence: CASSIRDTLINEQFF.

The CDR3 nucleotides read TGTGCCAGCAGCCTGGGACTAGCGGGGGGCAAATCACCCCTCCACTTT. Residues: CASSLGLAGGKSPLHF. The rearrangement links TRBV5-4 to TRBJ1-6; possible D gene TRBD1, 6 bases. CDR1 SGHNT and CDR2 YYREEE come from the germline V gene (reference sequence). The CDR3 loop spans 16 amino acids. V was shortened by 4 bases and J by 10 bases, with 21 bases between the two germline ends.

CDR3 coding DNA: TGTGCCAGCAGCCCCAGACAGGGGAGGACTGAAGCTTTCTTT. This encodes CASSPRQGRTEAFF. V usage is TRBV6-5 and J usage is TRBJ1-1; 8 positions match TRBD1. Losses at the gene ends were 6 bases for V and 5 bases for J; bases not matched to a gene: 8. The CDR3 spans 14 residues. Germline V gives CDR1 MNHEY, CDR2 SVGAGI.

V and J are TRBV11-2 and TRBJ2-1; TRBD2 is a possible D gene (5 bases). The CDR3 has 11 amino acids. V lost 11 bases to trimming and J lost 4 bases, with 9 bases between them. Germline CDR1 and CDR2: SGHAT and FQNNGV. The CDR3 spells CAAGSYNEQFF. The CDR3 region has the DNA TGTGCCGCGGGCAGTTACAATGAGCAGTTCTTC. Using reference TRBV11-2 and TRBJ2-1 for the parts outside the CDR3, the full variable domain is EAGVAQSPRYKIIEKRQSVAFWCNPISGHATLYWYQQILGQGPKLLIQFQNNGVVDDSQLPKDRFSAERLKGVDSTLKIQPAKLEDSAVYLCAAGSYNEQFFGPGTRLTVL.